Following are 14 T cell receptor beta chains from one sample sequenced in a study of cytomegalovirus exposure and HLA in healthy donors. 60 Vbeta and 13 Jbeta primers were used in PCR. The protocol was immunoSEQ multiplex PCR, while the TCRdb copy is restricted to in-frame clones and leaves out a portion. The sample shows some 180,000 clones, about 83% of them seen only once. Sample: PBMCs. These receptors were taken from a man aged 40-49 years in good health and CMV-seropositive.

The rearrangement joins TRBV27 to TRBJ2-7, with D possibly being TRBD1 (6 bases). Germline lookup yields CDR1 MNHEY and CDR2 SMNVEV (reference sequence). V dropped 3 bases and J dropped 5 bases, with 14 bases sitting between them. This CDR3 comprises 14 residues. Written as DNA, the CDR3 is TGTGCCAGCAGTTTCCCACAGGGATTTAACGAGCAGTACTTC. It specifies CASSFPQGFNEQYF.

This clone has just a few counts. V and J are TRBV7-9 and TRBJ2-7; 9 bases are a match to TRBD1. The CDR3 covers 15 residues. With 5 bases clipped from V and 2 bases from J, the junction kept 7 bases outside the gene matches. Germline V lookup: CDR1 SEHNR, CDR2 FQNEAQ (reference sequence). Here the CDR3 reads CASSPGDRVTYEQYF. CDR3 coding DNA: TGTGCCAGCAGCCCCGGGGACAGGGTGACCTACGAGCAGTACTTC.

CDR3 DNA sequence: TGTGCCAGCAGTGACCTCAGCTCCTACAATGAGCAGTTCTTC. This encodes CASSDLSSYNEQFF. The chain employs TRBV6-1 and TRBJ2-1; no clear D. The CDR3 is 14 amino acids. CDR1 and CDR2 (germline): MNHNS, SASEGT. The V gene lost 3 bases and the J gene lost 0 bases, with 6 bases spanning the gap.

V usage is TRBV6-5 and J usage is TRBJ2-5, with 8 bases that match TRBD1. The CDR3 length is 15 residues. Germline assignment: CDR1 MNHEY and CDR2 SVGAGI. The junction had 9 bases not matched to a gene; V was cut back by 5 bases and J by 4 bases. The CDR3 DNA reads as TGTGCCAGCAGTGTAGGACAGGGTGTGGGAGAGACCCAGTACTTC. Its protein product is CASSVGQGVGETQYF.

The genes are TRBV27 and TRBJ2-7, with a tentative D call TRBD2 (5 bases). The CDR3 is made up of 16 amino acids. The ends were cut back, 2 bases at V and 2 bases at J, with 16 bases in the middle. Germline lookup yields CDR1 MNHEY and CDR2 SMNVEV (reference sequence). CDR3 DNA: TGTGCCAGCAGTTTAAATTCTGGGGAGCTGCCCTACGAGCAGTACTTC. Amino acids: CASSLNSGELPYEQYF.

The CDR3 loop reads CASSLGLAGAVQETQYF. CDR3 DNA: TGTGCCAGCAGCTTAGGACTAGCGGGAGCGGTCCAAGAGACCCAGTACTTC. The genes are TRBV7-3 and TRBJ2-5; TRBD2 matches 13 bases. The CDR3 contains 17 residues. After removal of 2 bases from V and 1 base from J, the junction contained 4 bases not matched to a gene. Looked up from germline, CDR1 is SGHTA and CDR2 is FQGTGA.

The chain employs TRBV5-6 and TRBJ1-2; a possible D gene is TRBD1 (6 bases). Trimming took off 0 bases at V and 3 bases at J, with 15 bases between the two ends. Germline CDR1 and CDR2: SGHDT and YYEEEE. This CDR3 has 16 residues. The CDR3 loop is CASSLEVARGYYGYTF. CDR3 sequence (DNA): TGTGCCAGCAGCTTGGAAGTGGCCAGGGGATACTATGGCTACACCTTC.

V is TRBV30 and J is TRBJ1-2; tentative D call: TRBD1 (6 bases). The CDR3 is made up of 14 amino acids. Trimming left V 0 bases short and J 7 bases short, with 15 bases between. Germline lookup yields CDR1 GTSNPN and CDR2 SVGIG (reference sequence). The chain's CDR3 is CAWSVLDSGAGYTF. The CDR3 nucleotides read TGTGCCTGGAGTGTATTGGACAGTGGTGCTGGCTACACCTTC.

The J gene is TRBJ2-1, the V gene TRBV5-1; tentative D call: TRBD2 (6 bases). Germline V lookup: CDR1 SGHRS, CDR2 YFSETQ. The ends were cut back, 3 bases at V and 5 bases at J, with 18 bases in the middle. CDR3 length: 16 amino acids. The DNA for the CDR3 is TGCGCCAGCAGCTCTACTGGGGGGATCACGCACAATGAGCAGTTCTTC. Its protein product is CASSSTGGITHNEQFF.

A note on this clone: Germline is not matched at one junction end, which may reflect a read error. The chain combines TRBV7-9 with TRBJ2-7; 7 positions match TRBD2. Germline V gene lookup returns CDR1 SEHNR and CDR2 FQNEAQ (reference sequence). The CDR3 covers 12 residues. The CDR3 sequence: CSSGGRAYEQYF. The DNA of the CDR3 is TGTTCCAGCGGTGGGAGGGCTTACGAGCAGTACTTC.

The rearrangement links TRBV4-1 to TRBJ2-1; D remains unclear. V was clipped by 0 bases and J by 10 bases, with 22 bases between them. Germline V gene data show CDR1 as MGHRA and CDR2 as YSYEKL. The CDR3 length is 17 residues. CDR3 nucleotide sequence: TGCGCCAGCAGCCAAGACCCCCCCGGTCAGGTGGTGCTGGAGCAGTTCTTC. It codes for CASSQDPPGQVVLEQFF.

There are a few counts of this clone. The DNA of the CDR3 is TGTGCCAGCAGTTTATCTGGGCGGAGGGCCGATGAGACCCAGTACTTC. It is translated as CASSLSGRRADETQYF. This chain uses TRBV27 with TRBJ2-5, with D perhaps matching TRBD2 (6 bases). The CDR3 covers 16 residues. The V end was cut by 0 bases, the J end by 5 bases, with 16 bases between. CDR1 and CDR2 (germline): MNHEY, SMNVEV (reference sequence).

This clone was observed a single time. The chain combines TRBV7-9 with TRBJ2-3, with TRBD2 identical over 10 bases. This CDR3 contains 15 residues. Germline V lookup: CDR1 SEHNR, CDR2 FQNEAQ (reference sequence). V trimming: 4 bases; J trimming: 2 bases; junction bases outside the gene matches: 3. As DNA, the CDR3 is TGTGCCAGCAGCTATCTAGCGGGAGCCACAGATACGCAGTATTTT. Its protein product is CASSYLAGATDTQYF.

The gene calls are TRBV13 and TRBJ2-1, with D possibly matching TRBD2 (6 bases). Germline CDR1 is PRHDT and CDR2 is FYEKMQ (reference sequence). The CDR3 is 15 residues long. V dropped 2 bases and J dropped 16 bases, with 24 bases sitting between them. DNA of the CDR3: TGTGCCAGCAGCTTAAAAAGTGCGGGAAGCCCCCTTCAATTCTTC. Protein: CASSLKSAGSPLQFF.